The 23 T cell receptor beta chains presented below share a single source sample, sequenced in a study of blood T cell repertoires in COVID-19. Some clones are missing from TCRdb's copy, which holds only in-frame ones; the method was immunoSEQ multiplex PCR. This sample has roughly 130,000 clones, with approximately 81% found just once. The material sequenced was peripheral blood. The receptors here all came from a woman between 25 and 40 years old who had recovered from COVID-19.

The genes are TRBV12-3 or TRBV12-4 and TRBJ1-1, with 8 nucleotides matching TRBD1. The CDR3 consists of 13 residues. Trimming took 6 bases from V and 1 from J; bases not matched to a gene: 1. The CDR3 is CASRDRENTEAFF. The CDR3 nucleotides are TGTGCCAGCAGGGACAGGGAGAACACTGAAGCTTTCTTT.

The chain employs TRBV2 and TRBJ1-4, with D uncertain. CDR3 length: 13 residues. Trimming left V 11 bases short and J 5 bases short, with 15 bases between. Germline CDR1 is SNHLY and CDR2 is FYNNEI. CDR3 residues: CAGRGESNEKLFF. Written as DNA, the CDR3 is TGTGCCGGCCGCGGGGAGTCCAATGAAAAACTGTTTTTT.

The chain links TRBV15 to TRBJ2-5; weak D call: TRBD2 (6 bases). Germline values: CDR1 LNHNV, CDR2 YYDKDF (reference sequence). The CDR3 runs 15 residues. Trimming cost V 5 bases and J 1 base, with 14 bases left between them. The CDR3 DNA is TGTGCCACCAGCGCGAGCGGGCCTGTCCAAGAGACCCAGTACTTC. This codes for CATSASGPVQETQYF.

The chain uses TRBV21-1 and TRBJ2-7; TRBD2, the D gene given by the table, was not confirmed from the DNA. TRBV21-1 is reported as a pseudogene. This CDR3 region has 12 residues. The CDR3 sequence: CASSREGCEQYF. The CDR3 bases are TGTGCCAGCAGCAGGGAGGGGTGCGAGCAGTACTTC.

The CDR3 DNA reads TGTGCCAGCAGCTTATCCGGTTATAATCAGCCCCAGCATTTT. Translated: CASSLSGYNQPQHF. The gene calls are TRBV7-8 and TRBJ1-5; D is unclear. The CDR3 has 14 residues. Germline V gene lookup returns CDR1 SGHVS and CDR2 FQNEAQ. The ends were cut back, 2 bases at V and 4 bases at J, with 9 bases in the middle.

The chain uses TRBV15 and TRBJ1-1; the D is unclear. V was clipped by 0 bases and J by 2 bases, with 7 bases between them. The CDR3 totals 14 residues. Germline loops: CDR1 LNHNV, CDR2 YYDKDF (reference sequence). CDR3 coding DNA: TGTGCCACCAGCAGAGATATTCCTAACACTGAAGCTTTCTTT. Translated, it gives CATSRDIPNTEAFF.

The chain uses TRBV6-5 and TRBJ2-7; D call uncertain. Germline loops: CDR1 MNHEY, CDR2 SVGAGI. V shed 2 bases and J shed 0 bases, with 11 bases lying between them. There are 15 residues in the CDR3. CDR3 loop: CASSYAGRSSYEQYF. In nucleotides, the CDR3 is TGTGCCAGCAGTTACGCAGGCCGAAGCTCCTACGAGCAGTACTTC.

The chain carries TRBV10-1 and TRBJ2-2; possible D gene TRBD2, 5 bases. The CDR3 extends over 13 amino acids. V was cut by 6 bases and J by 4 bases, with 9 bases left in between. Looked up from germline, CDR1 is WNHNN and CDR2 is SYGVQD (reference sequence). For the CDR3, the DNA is TGCGCCAGCAGCCGAGAGGGCACCGGGGAGCTGTTTTTT. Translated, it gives CASSREGTGELFF.

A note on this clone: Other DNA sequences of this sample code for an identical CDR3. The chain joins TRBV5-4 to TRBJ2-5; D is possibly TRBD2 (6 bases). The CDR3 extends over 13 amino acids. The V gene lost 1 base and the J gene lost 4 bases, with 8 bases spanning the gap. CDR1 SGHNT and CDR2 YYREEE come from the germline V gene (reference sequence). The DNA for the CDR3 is TGTGCCAGCAGCTTGCTGGGAGGAGAGACCCAGTACTTC. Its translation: CASSLLGGETQYF.

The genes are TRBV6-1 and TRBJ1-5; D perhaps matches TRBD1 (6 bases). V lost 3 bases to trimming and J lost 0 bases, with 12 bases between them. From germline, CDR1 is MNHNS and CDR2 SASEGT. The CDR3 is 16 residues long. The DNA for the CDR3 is TGTGCCAGCAGTGACTTCGGGACACATAGCAATCAGCCCCAGCATTTT. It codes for CASSDFGTHSNQPQHF.

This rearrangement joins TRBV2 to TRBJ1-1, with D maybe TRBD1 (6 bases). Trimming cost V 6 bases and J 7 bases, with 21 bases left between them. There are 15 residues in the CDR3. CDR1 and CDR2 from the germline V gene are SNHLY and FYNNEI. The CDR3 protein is CASSPTPAGAGEAFF. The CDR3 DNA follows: TGTGCCAGCAGCCCCACCCCCGCAGGGGCGGGTGAAGCTTTCTTT.

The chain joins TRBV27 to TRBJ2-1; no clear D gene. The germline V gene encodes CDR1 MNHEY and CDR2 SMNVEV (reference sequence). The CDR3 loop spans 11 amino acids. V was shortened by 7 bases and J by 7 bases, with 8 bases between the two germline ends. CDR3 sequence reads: CASNEANEQFF. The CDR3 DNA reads TGTGCCAGCAACGAGGCAAATGAGCAGTTCTTC.

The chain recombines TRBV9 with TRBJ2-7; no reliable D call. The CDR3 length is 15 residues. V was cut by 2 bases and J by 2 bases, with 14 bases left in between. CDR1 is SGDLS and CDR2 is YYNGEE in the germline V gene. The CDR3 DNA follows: TGTGCCAGCAGCGTCAAACATAAGGAGACCTACGAGCAGTACTTC. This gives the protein CASSVKHKETYEQYF. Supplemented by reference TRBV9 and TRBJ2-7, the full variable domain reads DSGVTQTPKHLITATGQRVTLRCSPRSGDLSVYWYQQSLDQGLQFLIQYYNGEERAKGNILERFSAQQFPDLHSELNLSSLELGDSALYFCASSVKHKETYEQYFGPGTRLTVT.

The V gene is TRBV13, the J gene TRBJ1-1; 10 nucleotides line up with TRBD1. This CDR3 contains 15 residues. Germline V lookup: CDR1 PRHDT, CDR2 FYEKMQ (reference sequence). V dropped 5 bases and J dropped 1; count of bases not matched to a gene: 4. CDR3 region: CASSLRDRGNTEAFF. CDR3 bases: TGTGCCAGCAGCCTCCGGGACAGGGGGAACACTGAAGCTTTCTTT.

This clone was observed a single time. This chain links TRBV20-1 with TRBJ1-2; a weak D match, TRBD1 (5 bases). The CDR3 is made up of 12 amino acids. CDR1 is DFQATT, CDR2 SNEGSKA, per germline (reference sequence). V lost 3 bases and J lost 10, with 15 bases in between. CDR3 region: CSASLGTIDYTF. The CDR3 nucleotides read TGCAGTGCTAGTCTCGGGACTATTGACTACACCTTC.

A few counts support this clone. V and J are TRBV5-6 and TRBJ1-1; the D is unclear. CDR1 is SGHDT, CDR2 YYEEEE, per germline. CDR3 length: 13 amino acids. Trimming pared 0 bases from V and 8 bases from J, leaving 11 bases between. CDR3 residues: CASSLAGVREAFF. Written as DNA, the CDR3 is TGTGCCAGCAGCTTGGCCGGGGTAAGAGAAGCTTTCTTT.

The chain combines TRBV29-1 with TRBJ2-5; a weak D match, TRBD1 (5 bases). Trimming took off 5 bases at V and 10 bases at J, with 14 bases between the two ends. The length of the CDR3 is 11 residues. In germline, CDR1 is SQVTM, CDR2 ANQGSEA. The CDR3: CSVKASGIQYF. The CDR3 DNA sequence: TGCAGCGTTAAAGCGTCAGGGATCCAGTACTTC.

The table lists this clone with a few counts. The CDR3 loop reads CSVELPSQETQYF. The CDR3 nucleotides read TGCAGCGTTGAGTTACCCAGCCAAGAGACCCAGTACTTC. The rearrangement links TRBV29-1 to TRBJ2-5, with D unresolved. With 3 bases removed from V and 1 base from J, the gap between germline ends came to 9 bases. CDR1 is SQVTM and CDR2 is ANQGSEA in the germline V gene. CDR3 size: 13 residues.

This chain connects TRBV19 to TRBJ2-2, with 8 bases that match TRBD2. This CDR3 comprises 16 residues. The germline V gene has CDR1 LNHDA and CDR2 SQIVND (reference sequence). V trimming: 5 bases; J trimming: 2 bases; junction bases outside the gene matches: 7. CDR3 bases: TGTGCCAGTAGTTCATCAGCGGGGGCCAACACCGGGGAGCTGTTTTTT. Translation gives CASSSSAGANTGELFF. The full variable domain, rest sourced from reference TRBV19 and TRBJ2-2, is DGGITQSPKYLFRKEGQNVTLSCEQNLNHDAMYWYRQDPGQGLRLIYYSQIVNDFQKGDIAEGYSVSREKKESFPLTVTSAQKNPTAFYLCASSSSAGANTGELFFGEGSRLTVL.

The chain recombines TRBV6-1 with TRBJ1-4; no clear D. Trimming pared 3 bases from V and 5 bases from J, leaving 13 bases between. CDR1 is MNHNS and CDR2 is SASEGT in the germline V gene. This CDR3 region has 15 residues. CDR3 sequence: CASSEDRRRNEKLFF. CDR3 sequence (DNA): TGTGCCAGCAGTGAGGATCGCAGGCGAAATGAAAAACTGTTTTTT.

The CDR3 is CASSLQRGISEDTIYF. In DNA form, the CDR3 reads TGTGCCAGCAGCTTACAGAGAGGGATCAGTGAGGACACCATATATTTT. V is TRBV7-3 and J is TRBJ1-3; D is unclear. The length of the CDR3 is 16 residues. Trimming left V 2 bases short and J 8 bases short, with 19 bases between. Germline CDR1 SGHTA, CDR2 FQGTGA.

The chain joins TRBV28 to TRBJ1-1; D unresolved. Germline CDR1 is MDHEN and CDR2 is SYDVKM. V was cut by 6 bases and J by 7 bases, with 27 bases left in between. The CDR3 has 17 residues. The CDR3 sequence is CASSSKGAGHKWGEAFF. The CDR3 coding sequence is TGTGCCAGCAGCTCAAAGGGTGCGGGCCATAAATGGGGTGAAGCTTTCTTT.

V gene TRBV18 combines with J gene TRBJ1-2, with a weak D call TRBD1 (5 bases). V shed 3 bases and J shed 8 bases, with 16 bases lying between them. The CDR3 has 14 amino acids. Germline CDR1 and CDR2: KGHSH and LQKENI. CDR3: CASSPPGFAGGYTF. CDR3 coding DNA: TGTGCCAGCTCACCGCCAGGGTTCGCGGGGGGCTACACCTTC.